The 26 T cell receptor beta chains reported below all come from one sample, sequenced in a study of blood T cell repertoires in COVID-19. Assay: immunoSEQ multiplex PCR; the TCRdb copy retains only in-frame clones and omits some. The table records nearly 95,000 clones, under 90% of them present only once. Sequencing was done on a sample of peripheral blood. The receptors were sampled from a human donor with active COVID-19. The donor label of this sample is uncertain.

This chain joins TRBV28 and TRBJ1-6; TRBD1 agrees at 7 bases. Germline V CDR1 and CDR2: MDHEN, SYDVKM. The trim removed 7 bases at V and 3 bases at J, leaving 6 bases unmatched. The CDR3 totals 15 residues. The CDR3 DNA reads TGTGCCAGCACCTTAGGGACAGTCTATAATTCACCCCTCCACTTT. It codes for CASTLGTVYNSPLHF. The full variable domain, rest sourced from reference TRBV28 and TRBJ1-6, is DVKVTQSSRYLVKRTGEKVFLECVQDMDHENMFWYRQDPGLGLRLIYFSYDVKMKEKGDIPEGYSVSREKKERFSLILESASTNQTSMYLCASTLGTVYNSPLHFGNGTRLTVT.

The chain uses TRBV29-1 and TRBJ2-1, with D maybe TRBD2 (5 bases). Between the trimmed V and J ends, which lost 3 bases and 0 bases, there was a span of 15 bases. Germline V gene data show CDR1 as SQVTM and CDR2 as ANQGSEA. The CDR3 runs 16 residues. CDR3 in DNA: TGCAGCGTTGAGGCCCCGTTAGGGAGCTCCTACAATGAGCAGTTCTTC. Its translation: CSVEAPLGSSYNEQFF.

The chain uses TRBV7-8 and TRBJ2-5; TRBD1 matches at 8 bases. The CDR3 sequence is 17 residues long. Germline V lookup: CDR1 SGHVS, CDR2 FQNEAQ. V dropped 1 base and J dropped 5; count of bases not matched to a gene: 12. This CDR3 is CASSLEEGRGLWETQYF. CDR3 nucleotide sequence: TGTGCCAGCAGCTTAGAAGAGGGCAGGGGGCTATGGGAGACCCAGTACTTC.

The table lists this clone with a few counts. The rearrangement links TRBV5-8 to TRBJ2-3; D possibly corresponds to TRBD1 (6 bases). Trimming took off 4 bases at V and 0 bases at J, with 15 bases between the two ends. Germline V gene lookup returns CDR1 SGHTS and CDR2 YDEGEE. The CDR3 covers 16 residues. This chain's CDR3 is CASSGDVGASTDTQYF. The DNA of the CDR3 is TGTGCCAGCAGCGGTGATGTGGGGGCTAGCACAGATACGCAGTATTTT.

This rearrangement joins TRBV5-6 to TRBJ1-1, with D perhaps TRBD1 (5 bases). Trimming removed 0 bases from V and 0 bases from J, with 12 bases in between. The germline V gene encodes CDR1 SGHDT and CDR2 YYEEEE. This CDR3 has 16 amino acids. This CDR3 is CASSLEGLGMNTEAFF. The CDR3 DNA reads TGTGCCAGCAGCTTGGAGGGACTCGGCATGAACACTGAAGCTTTCTTT.

The V gene is TRBV27, the J gene TRBJ2-7, with TRBD1 matching over 7 bases. V was clipped by 3 bases and J by 0 bases; unmatched bases: 5. CDR3 size: 15 residues. Germline V lookup: CDR1 MNHEY, CDR2 SMNVEV (reference sequence). In nucleotides, the CDR3 is TGTGCCAGCAGTTTCCAGACAGGGAGCTCCTACGAGCAGTACTTC. It codes for CASSFQTGSSYEQYF.

The V gene is TRBV6-2 or TRBV6-3, the J gene TRBJ2-1, with 7 bases identical to TRBD1. Germline loops: CDR1 MNHEY, CDR2 SVGEGT. V was clipped by 2 bases and J by 3 bases; unmatched bases: 1. CDR3 size: 14 residues. The CDR3 DNA follows: TGTGCCAGCAGTTACGGGGACAGCTACAATGAGCAGTTCTTC. Its translation is CASSYGDSYNEQFF.

The chain is built from TRBV28 and TRBJ2-3; D might be TRBD1 (6 bases). Germline CDR1 and CDR2: MDHEN and SYDVKM. V was cut by 1 base and J by 0 bases, with 14 bases left in between. The CDR3 loop spans 17 amino acids. The CDR3 sequence: CASSLSEGTLSTDTQYF. The CDR3 coding sequence is TGTGCCAGCAGTTTATCTGAGGGGACACTTAGCACAGATACGCAGTATTTT.

The chain couples TRBV10-2 to TRBJ2-1; TRBD2 agrees at 7 bases. J was trimmed by 0 bases and V by 6 bases; bases with no gene match: 2. Germline V gene data show CDR1 as WSHSY and CDR2 as SAAADI. There are 14 residues in the CDR3. The CDR3 DNA reads TGCGCCAGCAGCGAGCGGGGCTCCTACAATGAGCAGTTCTTC. Amino acid sequence: CASSERGSYNEQFF.

This rearrangement joins TRBV7-9 to TRBJ2-2; no clear D. CDR1 SEHNR and CDR2 FQNEAQ come from the germline V gene (reference sequence). The CDR3 is 13 residues long. Trimming cost V 6 bases and J 5 bases, with 10 bases left between them. This CDR3 reads CASRREVTGELFF. CDR3 nucleotides: TGTGCCAGCAGACGAGAAGTTACCGGGGAGCTGTTTTTT. The full variable domain, in which reference TRBV7-9 and TRBJ2-2 provide the parts outside the CDR3, is DTGVSQNPRHKITKRGQNVTFRCDPISEHNRLYWYRQTLGQGPEFLTYFQNEAQLEKSRLLSDRFSAERPKGSFSTLEIQRTEQGDSAMYLCASRREVTGELFFGEGSRLTVL.

The chain uses TRBV25-1 and TRBJ2-3; 9 nucleotides agree with TRBD1. Germline V gene data show CDR1 as MGHDK and CDR2 as SYGVNS. The CDR3 contains 16 residues. Trimming cost V 7 bases and J 5 bases; bases outside gene matches: 13. CDR3 sequence reads: CASTHQGTGLGDTQYF. CDR3 nucleotides: TGTGCCAGCACCCATCAGGGGACAGGGCTGGGAGATACGCAGTATTTT.

The chain carries TRBV10-3 and TRBJ1-4; D is uncertain. There are 17 residues in the CDR3. The V end lost 3 bases, the J end lost 4 bases, and 18 bases lay between the germline ends. CDR1 and CDR2 (germline): ENHRY, SYGVKD. In DNA, the CDR3 is TGTGCCATCAGTGATGGTATCGGGAACTCGGATAATGAAAAACTGTTTTTT. It specifies CAISDGIGNSDNEKLFF.

This chain connects TRBV5-1 to TRBJ1-2, with 7 positions matching TRBD1. The trim removed 3 bases at V and 4 bases at J, leaving 0 bases unmatched. The CDR3 spans 12 residues. Germline loops: CDR1 SGHRS, CDR2 YFSETQ. In DNA form, the CDR3 reads TGCGCCAGCAGCTCAGGGGGCTATGGCTACACCTTC. Protein: CASSSGGYGYTF.

This chain uses TRBV7-2 with TRBJ2-7; 7 nucleotides line up with TRBD1. The J segment lost 1 base and the V segment lost 8 bases, leaving 14 bases of the junction unmatched. CDR1 is SGHTA, CDR2 FQGNSA, per germline. The length of the CDR3 is 16 residues. CDR3: CASSAPGGVYSYEQYF. The CDR3 DNA is TGTGCCAGCTCCGCCCCAGGGGGTGTATATTCCTACGAGCAGTACTTC.

The rearrangement uses TRBV27 and TRBJ1-6; the match to TRBD1 covers 10 bases. CDR3 length equals 19 residues. Germline assignment: CDR1 MNHEY and CDR2 SMNVEV (reference sequence). The junction had 10 bases not matched to a gene; V was cut back by 5 bases and J by 0 bases. In DNA form, the CDR3 reads TGTGCCAGCAGTCACCGGACAGGGGGGATTAGCTCCTATAATTCACCCCTCCACTTT. It specifies CASSHRTGGISSYNSPLHF.

This clone was recorded once. The chain carries TRBV3-1 (or the pseudogene TRBV3-2) and TRBJ1-5; no clear D. This CDR3 is 17 amino acids long. The ends were cut back, 1 base at V and 0 bases at J, with 13 bases in the middle. Per germline, CDR1 LGHDT and CDR2 YNNKEL (reference sequence). The CDR3 DNA is TGTGCCAGCAGCCAAGTTAGTGGCAGAGGTAGCAATCAGCCCCAGCATTTT. Protein sequence: CASSQVSGRGSNQPQHF.

The chain joins TRBV2 to TRBJ2-6; no definite D call. Germline V gene lookup returns CDR1 SNHLY and CDR2 FYNNEI. With 2 bases removed from V and 0 bases from J, the gap between germline ends came to 2 bases. This CDR3 contains 14 residues. CDR3 residues: CASSEHSGANVLTF. The CDR3 DNA follows: TGTGCCAGCAGTGAACACTCTGGGGCCAACGTCCTGACTTTC. Full variable domain (remainder filled in from reference TRBV2 and TRBJ2-6): EPEVTQTPSHQVTQMGQEVILRCVPISNHLYFYWYRQILGQKVEFLVSFYNNEISEKSEIFDDQFSVERPDGSNFTLKIRSTKLEDSAMYFCASSEHSGANVLTFGAGSRLTVL.

The chain employs TRBV6-5 and TRBJ1-2; TRBD1 might be the D (5 bases). Germline-derived CDR1 and CDR2 are MNHEY and SVGAGI. Trimming stripped 0 bases from V and 7 bases from J, with 12 bases between. The CDR3 sequence is 14 residues long. The CDR3 sequence: CASSYSGGPRGYTF. CDR3 DNA sequence: TGTGCCAGCAGTTACTCGGGGGGTCCTCGTGGCTACACCTTC.

The J gene is TRBJ2-2, the V gene TRBV9; no clear D gene. The CDR3 consists of 13 residues. The germline gives CDR1 SGDLS, CDR2 YYNGEE. The V gene lost 3 bases and the J gene lost 3 bases, with 6 bases spanning the gap. The CDR3 region has the DNA TGTGCCAGCAGCGCCCATTACACCGGGGAGCTGTTTTTT. Translated, it gives CASSAHYTGELFF. The whole variable domain, filled in from reference TRBV9 and TRBJ2-2, reads DSGVTQTPKHLITATGQRVTLRCSPRSGDLSVYWYQQSLDQGLQFLIQYYNGEERAKGNILERFSAQQFPDLHSELNLSSLELGDSALYFCASSAHYTGELFFGEGSRLTVL.

The chain joins TRBV5-4 to TRBJ1-3; D not certain. V lost 4 bases, J lost 3 bases, and 5 bases lay in between. Germline V gene data show CDR1 as SGHNT and CDR2 as YYREEE (reference sequence). CDR3 length: 12 residues. As DNA, the CDR3 is TGTGCCAGCAGCCCCGGTGGAAACACCATATATTTT. Its protein is CASSPGGNTIYF.

The J gene is TRBJ1-2, the V gene TRBV6-5, with TRBD1 as a possible D gene (6 bases). The CDR3 has 15 residues. CDR1 is MNHEY and CDR2 is SVGAGI in the germline V gene. Trimming took off 7 bases at V and 1 base at J, with 16 bases between the two ends. CDR3 in DNA: TGTGCCAGCAAACCGAGACAGGATAATAACTATGGCTACACCTTC. Amino acid sequence: CASKPRQDNNYGYTF.

The DNA for the CDR3 is TGTGCCAGCAAAACTCTGGGGACTAGCGGGGGGGCCAGGGAGCTGTTTTTT. This translates into CASKTLGTSGGARELFF. The chain joins TRBV28 to TRBJ2-2; 16 bases agree with TRBD2. The CDR3 consists of 17 residues. CDR1 MDHEN and CDR2 SYDVKM come from the germline V gene. With 7 bases clipped from V and 9 bases from J, the junction kept 11 bases outside the gene matches.

Here the CDR3 DNA reads TGTGCCTGGAGTGTAAGGACAGGCGGAGGTGAAAAACTGTTTTTT. Its protein is CAWSVRTGGGEKLFF. The genes are TRBV30 and TRBJ1-4; 7 bases match TRBD1. The CDR3 sequence is 15 residues long. CDR1 GTSNPN and CDR2 SVGIG come from the germline V gene (reference sequence). V was pared by 0 bases and J by 7 bases, with 8 bases of the junction left unmatched.

V usage is TRBV7-2 and J usage is TRBJ1-5; 7 bases are shared with TRBD1. Germline-derived CDR1 and CDR2 are SGHTA and FQGNSA. This CDR3 is built from 14 residues. V gave up 8 bases and J gave up 4 bases; unmatched junction bases: 8. The CDR3 nucleotides read TGTGCCAGCGGAATGGGACAGATTAATCAGCCCCAGCATTTT. This gives the protein CASGMGQINQPQHF. Complete variable domain (other parts from reference TRBV7-2 and TRBJ1-5): GAGVSQSPSNKVTEKGKDVELRCDPISGHTALYWYRQSLGQGLEFLIYFQGNSAPDKSGLPSDRFSAERTGGSVSTLTIQRTQQEDSAVYLCASGMGQINQPQHFGDGTRLSIL.

CDR3 nucleotide sequence: TGTGCCAGCTCACCAACGGTGGGCCCTGGGGCCAACGTCCTGACTTTC. Amino acids: CASSPTVGPGANVLTF. V and J are TRBV18 and TRBJ2-6, with unresolved D. Germline values: CDR1 KGHSH, CDR2 LQKENI. CDR3 length: 16 amino acids. The V gene lost 2 bases and the J gene lost 2 bases, with 10 bases spanning the gap.

The V gene is TRBV5-4, the J gene TRBJ2-1; 9 bases align to TRBD2. In germline, CDR1 is SGHNT, CDR2 YYREEE (reference sequence). Trimming at V came to 4 bases and at J to 9 bases, leaving 14 bases not matched to a gene. This CDR3 is built from 16 residues. CDR3 residues: CASSPSRRGGPVEQFF. The CDR3 DNA is TGTGCCAGCAGCCCTTCTAGGCGGGGGGGCCCCGTTGAGCAGTTCTTC.